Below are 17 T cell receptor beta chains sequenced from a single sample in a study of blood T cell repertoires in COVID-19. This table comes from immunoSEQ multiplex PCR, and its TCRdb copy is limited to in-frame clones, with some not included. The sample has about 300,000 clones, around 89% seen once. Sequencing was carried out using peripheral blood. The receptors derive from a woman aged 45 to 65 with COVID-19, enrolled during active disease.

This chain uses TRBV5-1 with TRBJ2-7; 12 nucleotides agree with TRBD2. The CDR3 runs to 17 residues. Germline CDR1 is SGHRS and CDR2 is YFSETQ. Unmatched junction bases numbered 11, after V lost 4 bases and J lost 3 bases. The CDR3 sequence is CASSRGLAGNFYYEQYF. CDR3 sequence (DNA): TGCGCCAGCAGCCGGGGACTAGCGGGCAACTTTTACTACGAGCAGTACTTC.

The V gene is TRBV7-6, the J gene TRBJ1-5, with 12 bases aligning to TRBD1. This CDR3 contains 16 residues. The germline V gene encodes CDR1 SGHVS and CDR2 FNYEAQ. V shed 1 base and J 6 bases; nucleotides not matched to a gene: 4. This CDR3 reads CASSLGGQGAGQPQHF. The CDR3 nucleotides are TGTGCCAGCAGCTTAGGGGGACAGGGGGCAGGTCAGCCCCAGCATTTT.

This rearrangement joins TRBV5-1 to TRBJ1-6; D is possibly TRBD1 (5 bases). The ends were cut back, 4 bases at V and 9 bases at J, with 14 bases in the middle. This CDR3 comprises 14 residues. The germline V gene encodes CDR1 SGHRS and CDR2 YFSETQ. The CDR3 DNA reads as TGCGCCAGCAGCCCAGGCAGGGAAAGTTCACCCCTCCACTTT. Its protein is CASSPGRESSPLHF. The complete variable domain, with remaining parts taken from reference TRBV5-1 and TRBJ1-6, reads KAGVTQTPRYLIKTRGQQVTLSCSPISGHRSVSWYQQTPGQGLQFLFEYFSETQRNKGNFPGRFSGRQFSNSRSEMNVSTLELGDSALYLCASSPGRESSPLHFGNGTRLTVT.

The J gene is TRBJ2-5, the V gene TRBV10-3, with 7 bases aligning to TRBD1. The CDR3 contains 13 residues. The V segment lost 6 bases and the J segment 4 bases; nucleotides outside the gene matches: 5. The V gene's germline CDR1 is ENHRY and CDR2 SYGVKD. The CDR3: CAIREQGTETQYF. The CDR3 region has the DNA TGTGCCATCAGAGAACAGGGGACAGAGACCCAGTACTTC.

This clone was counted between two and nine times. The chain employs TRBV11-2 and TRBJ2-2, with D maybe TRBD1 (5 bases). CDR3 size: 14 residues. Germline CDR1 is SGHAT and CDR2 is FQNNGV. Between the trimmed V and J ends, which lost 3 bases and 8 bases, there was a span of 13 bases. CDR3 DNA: TGTGCCAGCAGCTTGATCAGGGTACTTGGGGAGCTGTTTTTT. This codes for CASSLIRVLGELFF.

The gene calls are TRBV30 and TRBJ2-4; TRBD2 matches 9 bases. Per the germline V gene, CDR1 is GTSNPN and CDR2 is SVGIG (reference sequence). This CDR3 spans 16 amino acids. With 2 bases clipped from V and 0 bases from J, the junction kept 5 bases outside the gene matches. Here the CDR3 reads CAWSLAGVVAKNIQYF. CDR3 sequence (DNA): TGTGCCTGGAGTTTAGCGGGAGTGGTAGCCAAAAACATTCAGTACTTC.

This CDR3 is CASSYTSTLPYEQYF. CDR3 DNA: TGTGCCAGCAGCTACACCTCTACGTTGCCCTACGAGCAGTACTTC. The gene calls are TRBV6-6 and TRBJ2-7; D not resolved. Germline V gene sequence: CDR1 MNHNY, CDR2 SVGAGI (reference sequence). V was cut by 6 bases and J by 2 bases, with 17 bases left in between. The length of the CDR3 is 15 residues.

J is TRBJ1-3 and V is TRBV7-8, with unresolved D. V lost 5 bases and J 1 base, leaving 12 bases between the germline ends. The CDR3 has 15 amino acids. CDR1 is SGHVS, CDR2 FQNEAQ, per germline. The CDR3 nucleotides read TGTGCCAGCAGCGCAAGACCGGGGTCTGGAAACACCATATATTTT. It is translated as CASSARPGSGNTIYF.

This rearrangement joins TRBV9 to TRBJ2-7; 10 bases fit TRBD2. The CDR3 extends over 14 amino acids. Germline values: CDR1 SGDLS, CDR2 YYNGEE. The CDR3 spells CASSLAGDSYEQYF. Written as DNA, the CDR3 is TGTGCTAGTAGTCTAGCGGGAGATTCCTACGAGCAGTACTTC.

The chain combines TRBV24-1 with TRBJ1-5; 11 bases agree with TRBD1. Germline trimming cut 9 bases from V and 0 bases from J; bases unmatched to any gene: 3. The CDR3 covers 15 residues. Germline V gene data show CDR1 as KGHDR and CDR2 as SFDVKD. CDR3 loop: CATRDRGISNQPQHF. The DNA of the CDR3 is TGTGCCACCCGGGACAGGGGGATTAGCAATCAGCCCCAGCATTTT.

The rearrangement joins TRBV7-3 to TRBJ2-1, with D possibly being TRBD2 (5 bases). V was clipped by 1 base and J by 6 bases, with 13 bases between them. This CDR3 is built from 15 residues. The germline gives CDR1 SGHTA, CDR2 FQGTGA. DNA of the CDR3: TGTGCCAGCAGCTTAAATCCGGCGGGTAGCAATGAGCAGTTCTTC. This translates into CASSLNPAGSNEQFF.

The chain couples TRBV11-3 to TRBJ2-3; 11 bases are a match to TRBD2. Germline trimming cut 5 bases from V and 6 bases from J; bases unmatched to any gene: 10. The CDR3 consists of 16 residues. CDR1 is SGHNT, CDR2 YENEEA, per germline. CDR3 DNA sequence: TGTGCCAGCAGCCCCCGGACTAGCGGGCCCTTGGATACGCAGTATTTT. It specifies CASSPRTSGPLDTQYF.

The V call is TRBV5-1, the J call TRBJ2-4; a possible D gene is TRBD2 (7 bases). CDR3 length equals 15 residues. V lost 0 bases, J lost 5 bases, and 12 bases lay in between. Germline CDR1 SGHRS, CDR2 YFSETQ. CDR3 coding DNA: TGCGCCAGCAGCTTGGGCGGGGGCCCCCAAAACATTCAGTACTTC. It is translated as CASSLGGGPQNIQYF.

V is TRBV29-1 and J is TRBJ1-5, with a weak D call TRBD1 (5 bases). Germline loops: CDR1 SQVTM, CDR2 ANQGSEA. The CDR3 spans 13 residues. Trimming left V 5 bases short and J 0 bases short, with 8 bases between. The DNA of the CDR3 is TGCAGCGTTTTGACAGTTAGCAATCAGCCCCAGCATTTT. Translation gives CSVLTVSNQPQHF.

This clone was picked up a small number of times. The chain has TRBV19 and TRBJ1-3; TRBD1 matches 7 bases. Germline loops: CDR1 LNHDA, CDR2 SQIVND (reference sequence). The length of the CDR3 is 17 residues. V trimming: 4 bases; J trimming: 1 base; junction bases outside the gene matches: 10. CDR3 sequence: CASSRHEDRLSGNTIYF. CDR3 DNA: TGTGCCAGTAGTAGACACGAGGACAGGCTTTCTGGAAACACCATATATTTT.

The CDR3 coding sequence is TGCGCCAGCAGCTTGCGGGGGGGCGGCCAAAGATACAATGAGCAGTTCTTC. It encodes CASSLRGGGQRYNEQFF. The chain has TRBV5-1 and TRBJ2-1; TRBD2 matches at 8 bases. This CDR3 region has 17 residues. Germline assignment: CDR1 SGHRS and CDR2 YFSETQ. Unmatched junction bases numbered 10, after V lost 1 base and J lost 4 bases.

The CDR3 here is CASRSQETQYF. CDR3 sequence (DNA): TGTGCCAGCAGGAGTCAAGAGACCCAGTACTTC. The chain couples TRBV7-9 to TRBJ2-5; D is ambiguous. The germline V and J ends were trimmed by 6 bases and 2 bases, with 4 bases remaining between them. CDR1 and CDR2 (germline): SEHNR, FQNEAQ (reference sequence). There are 11 residues in the CDR3.